These T cell receptor beta chains were read from a single sample in a study of blood T cell repertoires in COVID-19. Measured with immunoSEQ multiplex PCR; TCRdb has only the in-frame clones, and not every one. The repertoire has about 180,000 clones, nearly 90% of them found once; the top ten carry less than 2%. The sample taken for sequencing was peripheral blood. The receptors here all came from a man aged 18 to 29 who had recovered from COVID-19. CDR3s leave out the opening cysteine and the closing phenylalanine or tryptophan. The order of the fields is J gene, V gene, CDR3 protein.

J: TRBJ1-4; V: TRBV10-3; CDR3: AISPGQENEKLF
J: TRBJ2-1; V: TRBV28; CDR3: ASSFGGTNEQF
J: TRBJ1-1; V: TRBV5-1; CDR3: ASSSTGGTEAF
J: TRBJ2-7; V: TRBV19; CDR3: ASSIGTGVSEQY
J: TRBJ2-7; V: TRBV7-9; CDR3: ASSPKNRDRGNYEQY
J: TRBJ1-6; V: TRBV7-2; CDR3: ASSYYSISSYNSPLH
J: TRBJ1-1; V: TRBV2; CDR3: ASSEIYGAIMNTEAF
J: TRBJ1-2; V: TRBV6-5; CDR3: ASSYWKDRTGSYT
J: TRBJ2-1; V: TRBV9; CDR3: ASSVALYNEQF
J: TRBJ1-6; V: TRBV6-2/TRBV6-3; CDR3: ASSYSREISPLH
J: TRBJ1-1; V: TRBV5-5; CDR3: ASSRDAGTGGSEAF
J: TRBJ1-5; V: TRBV19; CDR3: ASSMAGGQPQH
J: TRBJ1-4; V: TRBV9; CDR3: ASSSDRIDEKLF
J: TRBJ2-3; V: TRBV24-1; CDR3: ATSDLPGGSGTDTQY
J: TRBJ2-4; V: TRBV7-8; CDR3: ASSLSGQGVIQY
J: TRBJ1-4; V: TRBV3-1/TRBV3-2; CDR3: ASSQDRIGLANEKLF
J: TRBJ2-1; V: TRBV24-1; CDR3: ATSDPAGGSYNEQF
J: TRBJ1-2; V: TRBV24-1; CDR3: ATSDPSQGGSAGYT
J: TRBJ2-2; V: TRBV5-6; CDR3: ASRLAGDTGELF
J: TRBJ1-1; V: TRBV7-9; CDR3: ASSSPAGEWVAF
J: TRBJ2-1; V: TRBV9; CDR3: ASSVGLAGGSRPNEQF
J: TRBJ2-7; V: TRBV24-1; CDR3: ATSDRSGEQY
J: TRBJ2-7; V: TRBV15; CDR3: ATSKDLISGKTYEQY